This is a list of T cell receptor beta chains from one sample in a study of cytomegalovirus exposure and HLA in healthy donors. Method: immunoSEQ multiplex PCR; TCRdb's copy keeps in-frame clones and lacks some. There are about 170,000 clones in the sample; less than 80% occur only once, and 2.5% to 3.5% lies in the top ten. Sequenced input: PBMCs. These receptors all come from a man in his forties in good health and CMV-seronegative. Both conserved end residues are part of each CDR3. A D gene is named only where the DNA matches it firmly. Not all rows give a size; the values are once, few, many and, for expanded clones, a class.

CDR3aa	CDR3nt	abundance	d_gene	j_gene	v_gene
CASSYSKLAGAYEQYF	TGTGCCAGCAGTTACTCGAAACTAGCGGGGGCTTACGAGCAGTACTTC	-	TRBD2	TRBJ2-7	TRBV6-5
CASTLDRHPGNTIYF	TGTGCCAGCACCTTAGACAGGCACCCTGGAAACACCATATATTTT	-	-	TRBJ1-3	TRBV7-9
CSVEGPTGEKLFF	TGCAGCGTTGAAGGACCCACAGGGGAAAAACTGTTTTTT	few	-	TRBJ1-4	TRBV29-1
CASSADGTGAGANVLTF	TGTGCCAGCTCAGCCGACGGAACAGGGGCTGGGGCCAACGTCCTGACTTTC	once	TRBD1	TRBJ2-6	TRBV18
CASSLAPGVPYEQYF	TGTGCCAGCAGCTTAGCGCCAGGGGTCCCCTACGAGCAGTACTTC	-	-	TRBJ2-7	TRBV7-2
CASIRVNSGAGEQYF	TGTGCCAGCATAAGGGTTAATTCGGGAGCGGGGGAGCAGTACTTC	once	TRBD2	TRBJ2-7	TRBV2
CASSTTGGTRETYNSPLHF	TGCGCCAGCAGCACGACAGGTGGAACCCGCGAAACCTATAATTCACCCCTCCACTTT	-	-	TRBJ1-6	TRBV5-1
CASGPDLNTEAFF	TGTGCTAGTGGGCCAGATCTTAACACTGAAGCTTTCTTT	-	-	TRBJ1-1	TRBV12-5
CASSFEVRDTQYF	TGTGCCAGCAGCTTTGAAGTCAGGGATACGCAGTATTTT	-	-	TRBJ2-3	TRBV7-2
CASSKGQINEKLFF	TGTGCCAGCAGCAAGGGACAGATTAATGAAAAACTGTTTTTT	-	TRBD1	TRBJ1-4	TRBV2
CASSLYQGRAGGELFF	TGTGCCAGCAGTTTGTATCAGGGGCGAGCTGGTGGGGAACTGTTTTTT	once	-	TRBJ1-4	TRBV27
CASRYPGFQETQYF	TGTGCCAGCAGATATCCAGGGTTTCAAGAGACCCAGTACTTC	once	-	TRBJ2-5	TRBV6-1
CASSPKSTTGNNQPQHF	TGCGCCAGCAGCCCTAAATCGACGACAGGGAACAATCAGCCCCAGCATTTT	-	TRBD1	TRBJ1-5	TRBV4-1
CASSFIVAGMNTEAFF	TGCGCCAGCAGCTTTATTGTGGCGGGGATGAACACTGAAGCTTTCTTT	-	-	TRBJ1-1	TRBV5-1
CASSLETGPSYEQYF	TGTGCCAGCAGCTTAGAGACAGGGCCTTCCTACGAGCAGTACTTC	-	TRBD1	TRBJ2-7	TRBV7-2
CASSLRAGSYNSPLHF	TGTGCCAGCAGTTTAAGGGCGGGGTCCTATAATTCACCCCTCCACTTT	-	-	TRBJ1-6	TRBV28
CASSLAGSGKVREAFF	TGTGCCAGCAGCTTAGCCGGATCGGGGAAAGTGAGGGAAGCTTTCTTT	few	-	TRBJ1-1	TRBV7-9
CASSQERGGAYEQYF	TGTGCCAGCAGTCAGGAGCGGGGGGGAGCCTACGAGCAGTACTTC	-	TRBD2	TRBJ2-7	TRBV28
CSVSTRNTDTQYF	TGCAGCGTCTCTACGCGTAACACAGATACGCAGTATTTT	-	-	TRBJ2-3	TRBV29-1
CASSVTGRAGTDTQYF	TGTGCCAGCAGTGTAACGGGGAGGGCCGGAACAGATACGCAGTATTTT	-	TRBD2	TRBJ2-3	TRBV2
CASSRQGYTF	TGCGCCAGCAGCCGACAGGGCTACACCTTC	-	-	TRBJ1-2	TRBV4-3
CASSRLAEAYNEQFF	TGTGCCAGCAGTCGACTAGCTGAAGCCTACAATGAGCAGTTCTTC	-	TRBD2	TRBJ2-1	TRBV7-2
CASSFSSGRARYEQYF	TGTGCCAGCAGCTTCTCTAGCGGGAGGGCCCGGTACGAGCAGTACTTC	-	TRBD2	TRBJ2-7	TRBV13
CASSMGTGNQPQHF	TGTGCCAGCAGTATGGGGACAGGTAATCAGCCCCAGCATTTT	-	TRBD1	TRBJ1-5	TRBV7-9
CASSPQSGQSNYGYTF	TGTGCCAGTAGCCCTCAGTCGGGACAGAGCAACTATGGCTACACCTTC	-	TRBD1	TRBJ1-2	TRBV19
CASSFLGAFF	TGTGCCAGCAGCTTTCTTGGCGCTTTCTTT	-	-	TRBJ1-1	TRBV11-2
CASSPSRGAGELFF	TGTGCCAGCAGCCCTTCGCGGGGGGCCGGGGAGCTGTTTTTT	-	TRBD2	TRBJ2-2	TRBV16
CASTQGRTSGTETQYF	TGTGCCAGCACTCAAGGGCGGACTAGCGGGACGGAGACCCAGTACTTC	-	TRBD2	TRBJ2-5	TRBV11-2
CASSWDFGELFF	TGTGCCAGCAGCTGGGACTTCGGGGAGCTGTTTTTT	-	-	TRBJ2-2	TRBV7-3
CASRPTSGNKWEQYF	TGTGCCAGCAGGCCGACTAGCGGGAACAAATGGGAGCAGTACTTC	few	TRBD2	TRBJ2-7	TRBV6-1
CASSPYNEQFF	TGCGCCAGCAGCCCTTACAATGAGCAGTTCTTC	-	-	TRBJ2-1	TRBV4-1